This TCR beta chain is drawn from a study of identical twins. CDR3 length equals 14 residues. Germline assignment: CDR1 KGHDR and CDR2 SFDVKD. Unmatched junction bases numbered 8, after V lost 12 bases and J lost 0 bases. A universal primer site arose from template switching, and cDNA bore unique molecular identifiers. TCRdb re-derived calls from the 5' RACE reads in MiXCR, one entry per CDR3 protein. The sample lists fewer than 650,000 distinct CDR3 sequences; 7.1% were seen once. The data also belong to a second study, concerning yellow fever vaccine responses in identical twins.

The receptor was isolated from a woman under 30 in good health. The chain couples TRBV24-1 to TRBJ2-7; 9 nucleotides line up with TRBD2. Sequencing was carried out using PBMCs. CDR3 DNA sequence: TGTGCCGGTCTTAGCGGGAGTGCCTCCTACGAGCAGTACTTC. Protein sequence: CAGLSGSASYEQYF.